This T cell receptor (beta chain) is drawn from a study of identical twins. Germline CDR1 reads LGHDT; CDR2 reads YNNKEL (reference sequence). The CDR3 is 15 amino acids. V was clipped by 4 bases and J by 5 bases; unmatched bases: 5. TCRdb recomputed calls from the 5' RACE reads with MiXCR, one row per CDR3 protein. This sample has 600,000 to 850,000 distinct CDR3 sequences, with 15% to 20% found just once. This clonotype was detected ten times or more. The same specimen was also included in a second study, on T cells expressing NK-cell markers.

Sequenced: PBMCs. V is TRBV3-1 and J is TRBJ2-5; 12 bases align to TRBD2. This clonotype originated in a woman in her late teens or twenties in good health. The CDR3 here is CASSLLAGGQETQYF. CDR3 coding DNA: TGTGCCAGCAGCCTACTAGCGGGAGGACAGGAGACCCAGTACTTC.